The present entry profiles one T cell receptor beta chain with its context. The data are from a study of blood T cell repertoires in COVID-19. Study as a whole: Researchers got acute and convalescent COVID-19 samples from the United States, Italy and Spain. From T cells, B-cell-depleted T cells, or PBMCs came the material, which was cDNA or gDNA.

As handled by the study authors: Researchers report that nucleated cell counts were estimated from reference gene primer amplification. Profiled with immunoSEQ multiplex PCR; TCRdb holds only in-frame clones, not every one. D and trimming were read from the DNA, whereas the V and J calls and clone size are those reported in that table. In the table there are hundreds of thousands of clones, approximately 90% of which are singletons. CDR3 length: 14 amino acids. Germline V gene sequence: CDR1 SGHKS, CDR2 YYEKEE (reference sequence). Trimming removed 2 bases at V and 6 bases at J, with 11 bases between. Seattle cases were enrolled at active infection and followed longitudinally.

The sequenced sample was peripheral blood. The clonotype comes from a man aged 50-60 years with COVID-19, enrolled during active disease. The gene calls are TRBV5-5 and TRBJ1-4; possible D gene TRBD1, 5 bases. The CDR3 protein is CASSFSSRDEKLFF. The CDR3 nucleotides are TGTGCCAGCAGCTTTTCATCCAGGGATGAAAAACTGTTTTTT. Looking up the rest from reference TRBV5-5 and TRBJ1-4 gives the full variable domain: DAGVTQSPTHLIKTRGQQVTLRCSPISGHKSVSWYQQVLGQGPQFIFQYYEKEERGRGNFPDRFSARQFPNYSSELNVNALLLGDSALYLCASSFSSRDEKLFFGSGTQLSVL.